These 32 T cell receptor beta chains were sequenced from one sample in a study of T cell responses to AZD1222 COVID-19 vaccine. Sequencing was performed with immunoSEQ multiplex PCR; in TCRdb, only in-frame clones are kept and a portion is missing. The sample holds 85,000 to 95,000 clones; 90% are singletons and the top ten take almost 8.5%. The sample was peripheral blood, taken on day 0 of AZD1222 vaccination. All receptors come from an adult in good health.

In this sample, this clone turned up once. The V call is TRBV6-1, the J call TRBJ2-7; 9 nucleotides align to TRBD2. V shed 6 bases, J shed 1 base, and the junction held 10 bases outside the gene matches. The CDR3 totals 16 residues. CDR1 and CDR2 from the germline V gene are MNHNS and SASEGT. CDR3 DNA sequence: TGTGCCAGCAGGGAATGGACTAGCGCAATATCCTACGAGCAGTACTTC. It is translated as CASREWTSAISYEQYF.

The chain employs TRBV7-9 and TRBJ1-1, with D uncertain. CDR3 length: 12 amino acids. Trimming removed 5 bases at V and 6 bases at J, with 10 bases between. Germline V gene sequence: CDR1 SEHNR, CDR2 FQNEAQ (reference sequence). Here the CDR3 reads CASSPRVAEAFF. The CDR3 DNA is TGTGCCAGCAGCCCGCGGGTAGCTGAAGCTTTCTTT.

The chain employs TRBV5-4 and TRBJ1-1; D not resolved. Trimming took 1 base from V and 0 from J, leaving 10 bases between them. The CDR3 covers 15 residues. Per germline, CDR1 SGHNT and CDR2 YYREEE (reference sequence). CDR3 in amino acids: CASSLLGVMNTEAFF. CDR3 nucleotides: TGTGCCAGCAGCTTGCTTGGGGTGATGAACACTGAAGCTTTCTTT.

This clone appeared many times. The V and J genes are TRBV6-5 and TRBJ2-2; 8 positions agree with TRBD1. Losses at the gene ends were 4 bases for V and 5 bases for J; bases not matched to a gene: 6. This CDR3 is built from 15 residues. The V gene's germline CDR1 is MNHEY and CDR2 SVGAGI. The CDR3 DNA reads as TGTGCCAGCAGTTCTGGACAGGGTTATACCGGGGAGCTGTTTTTT. Its protein is CASSSGQGYTGELFF.

The chain employs TRBV7-2 and TRBJ2-7, with D possibly matching TRBD2 (7 bases). With 5 bases removed from V and 2 bases from J, the gap between germline ends came to 16 bases. This CDR3 spans 15 amino acids. The germline V gene has CDR1 SGHTA and CDR2 FQGNSA. CDR3 sequence: CASSLHGGATYEQYF. In DNA form, the CDR3 reads TGTGCCAGCAGCCTCCATGGGGGGGCGACCTACGAGCAGTACTTC.

The V and J genes are TRBV5-1 and TRBJ1-1; 8 bases line up with TRBD1. Germline V gene data show CDR1 as SGHRS and CDR2 as YFSETQ. V lost 3 bases to trimming and J lost 1 base; unmatched junction nucleotides: 2. The CDR3 totals 14 residues. The CDR3 DNA reads TGCGCCAGCAGCTCGGGACAGGAGAACACTGAAGCTTTCTTT. Its translation is CASSSGQENTEAFF. Variable domain in full (rest from reference TRBV5-1 and TRBJ1-1): KAGVTQTPRYLIKTRGQQVTLSCSPISGHRSVSWYQQTPGQGLQFLFEYFSETQRNKGNFPGRFSGRQFSNSRSEMNVSTLELGDSALYLCASSSGQENTEAFFGQGTRLTVV.

The J gene is TRBJ1-5, the V gene TRBV19, with TRBD1 as a possible D gene (6 bases). Germline-derived CDR1 and CDR2 are LNHDA and SQIVND (reference sequence). This CDR3 is 15 amino acids long. V gave up 7 bases and J gave up 5 bases, with 18 bases separating them. DNA for the CDR3: TGTGCCAGTACCCTAAGTTCCCAGGGGTATCAGCCCCAGCATTTT. It translates to CASTLSSQGYQPQHF.

By frequency in the sample, this clone is medium-sized. This rearrangement joins TRBV4-2 to TRBJ2-5; 8 nucleotides agree with TRBD2. Losses at the gene ends were 0 bases for V and 1 base for J; bases not matched to a gene: 4. The CDR3 is 16 amino acids. Germline CDR1 and CDR2: LGHNA and YNFKEQ. The CDR3 sequence: CASSQDGAGGQETQYF. The DNA for the CDR3 is TGTGCCAGCAGCCAAGATGGGGCGGGGGGCCAAGAGACCCAGTACTTC.

DNA of the CDR3: TGTGCCAGCAGCTTAGTGGGGGCAGGCGGCGAGCAGTACTTC. Its protein is CASSLVGAGGEQYF. J is TRBJ2-7 and V is TRBV7-2; tentative D call: TRBD1 (6 bases). Germline loops: CDR1 SGHTA, CDR2 FQGNSA. The CDR3 totals 14 residues. The germline V and J ends were trimmed by 1 base and 6 bases, with 13 bases remaining between them.

CDR3 bases: TGTGCCAGCAGTGACAGGAACACCATATATTTT. It translates to CASSDRNTIYF. The genes are TRBV25-1 and TRBJ1-3; D gene ambiguous. Trimming took 3 bases from V and 7 from J, leaving 4 bases between them. The CDR3 has 11 amino acids. The V gene's germline CDR1 is MGHDK and CDR2 SYGVNS.

V is TRBV4-3 and J is TRBJ2-3; TRBD2 matches at 7 bases. Germline trimming cut 0 bases from V and 2 bases from J; bases unmatched to any gene: 5. The germline CDR1 and CDR2 sequences are LGHNA and YSLEER. The CDR3 totals 16 residues. CDR3 sequence: CASSQDSSGVTDTQYF. The DNA of the CDR3 is TGCGCCAGCAGCCAAGACTCCAGCGGGGTCACAGATACGCAGTATTTT.

V usage is TRBV7-9 and J usage is TRBJ2-3; D is ambiguous. There are 14 residues in the CDR3. Trimming removed 5 bases from V and 3 bases from J, with 12 bases in between. Germline V gene sequence: CDR1 SEHNR, CDR2 FQNEAQ (reference sequence). CDR3 DNA: TGTGCCAGCAGCGTTGAAGGGCTTACAGATACGCAGTATTTT. Translation gives CASSVEGLTDTQYF.

V gene TRBV25-1 combines with J gene TRBJ1-1; 8 bases align to TRBD1. The CDR3 has 13 amino acids. Germline V gene lookup returns CDR1 MGHDK and CDR2 SYGVNS. After removal of 6 bases from V and 4 bases from J, the junction contained 4 bases not matched to a gene. The CDR3 bases are TGTGCCAGCAGAGGACAGGGTCGCACTGAAGCTTTCTTT. As protein: CASRGQGRTEAFF.

The CDR3 sequence is CATVGGNEQYF. The DNA for the CDR3 is TGTGCCACCGTGGGGGGAAACGAGCAGTACTTC. This rearrangement joins TRBV10-3 to TRBJ2-7; perhaps TRBD2 as D (6 bases). This CDR3 comprises 11 residues. CDR1 and CDR2 (germline): ENHRY, SYGVKD. Trimming pared 10 bases from V and 5 bases from J, leaving 12 bases between.

The V gene is TRBV18, the J gene TRBJ2-7, with D maybe TRBD1 (6 bases). CDR3 length equals 15 residues. From germline, CDR1 is KGHSH and CDR2 LQKENI. Deletions cut 4 bases from V and 7 bases from J, with 20 bases between. Here the CDR3 reads CASSLSGAALEEQYF. DNA for the CDR3: TGTGCCAGCTCACTATCAGGGGCCGCGCTGGAGGAGCAGTACTTC.

J is TRBJ1-5 and V is TRBV18, with D maybe TRBD1 (6 bases). CDR3 length: 14 amino acids. The V gene's germline CDR1 is KGHSH and CDR2 LQKENI. V was clipped by 3 bases and J by 5 bases, with 11 bases between them. The CDR3 DNA is TGTGCCAGCTCACCCCAGGGGAGCGATCAGCCCCAGCATTTT. Translation: CASSPQGSDQPQHF.

This clone appeared a single time. V is TRBV6-2 or TRBV6-3 and J is TRBJ1-1; 10 positions agree with TRBD1. Trimming took 4 bases from V and 5 from J; bases not matched to a gene: 13. There are 17 residues in the CDR3. The germline V gene has CDR1 MNHEY and CDR2 SVGEGT. The CDR3 coding sequence is TGTGCCAGCAGTTCCGTCCCGGGACAGGGGCGGAGTACTGAAGCTTTCTTT. Protein sequence: CASSSVPGQGRSTEAFF.

J is TRBJ2-5 and V is TRBV6-6, with 8 nucleotides matching TRBD2. J gave up 5 bases and V 7 bases, and 12 bases lay outside the gene matches. CDR3 size: 15 residues. Germline CDR1 and CDR2: MNHNY and SVGAGI (reference sequence). The CDR3, as DNA: TGTGCCAGCATCGATTCGGGGGGGCCCGGGGAGACCCAGTACTTC. Protein product: CASIDSGGPGETQYF.

A word on this clone: The junction departs from germline at one end; a sequencing error may be responsible. This rearrangement joins TRBV27 to TRBJ1-2, with D possibly being TRBD1 (5 bases). The CDR3 has 14 residues. CDR1 is MNHEY, CDR2 SMNVEV, per germline (reference sequence). In DNA form, the CDR3 reads TGTACCAGCAGTAAATCGGGGGGGAACTATGGCTACACCTTC. Translation: CTSSKSGGNYGYTF.

This chain connects TRBV19 to TRBJ1-2; D might be TRBD1 (6 bases). Deletions cut 8 bases from V and 7 bases from J, with 17 bases between. The CDR3 runs 13 residues. CDR1 and CDR2 (germline): LNHDA, SQIVND (reference sequence). This CDR3 is CASVDSPLFGYTF. CDR3 nucleotide sequence: TGTGCCAGTGTGGACAGCCCGCTGTTTGGCTACACCTTC.

The chain carries TRBV10-3 and TRBJ1-5, with D possibly matching TRBD1 (5 bases). Germline lookup yields CDR1 ENHRY and CDR2 SYGVKD. This CDR3 comprises 16 residues. V was trimmed by 3 bases and J by 0 bases, leaving 12 bases between them. CDR3 sequence: CAISDSRGVSNQPQHF. The CDR3 nucleotides read TGTGCCATCAGTGACTCTAGGGGAGTTAGCAATCAGCCCCAGCATTTT.

The chain links TRBV3-1 (or the pseudogene TRBV3-2) to TRBJ2-5; either TRBD1 or TRBD2 may supply D (5 bases each). There are 13 residues in the CDR3. Germline V gene sequence: CDR1 LGHDT, CDR2 YNNKEL (reference sequence). Trimming shortened V by 4 bases and J by 4 bases, and 10 bases separated the two germline ends. CDR3 sequence: CASSLRGRETQYF. In DNA, the CDR3 is TGTGCCAGCAGCCTGAGGGGCCGAGAGACCCAGTACTTC.

As DNA, the CDR3 is TGTGCCAGCTCACCACCGGGGGTAAACGAGCAGTACTTC. Translated, it gives CASSPPGVNEQYF. The V and J genes are TRBV18 and TRBJ2-7; D is tentatively TRBD1 or TRBD2 (5 bases each). The V end was cut by 0 bases, the J end by 5 bases, with 8 bases between. Germline CDR1 and CDR2: KGHSH and LQKENI. The CDR3 sequence is 13 residues long.

The chain links TRBV3-1 (or the pseudogene TRBV3-2) to TRBJ2-6; D is unclear. The CDR3 loop spans 15 amino acids. From germline, CDR1 is LGHDT and CDR2 YNNKEL (reference sequence). V gave up 3 bases and J gave up 0 bases, with 6 bases separating them. The CDR3 bases are TGTGCCAGCAGCCATTCAAGCTCTGGGGCCAACGTCCTGACTTTC. This encodes CASSHSSSGANVLTF.

The J gene is TRBJ2-7, the V gene TRBV5-4, with D tentatively TRBD1 (6 bases). The CDR3 totals 15 residues. Trimming took off 2 bases at V and 2 bases at J, with 14 bases between the two ends. Germline values: CDR1 SGHNT, CDR2 YYREEE (reference sequence). The CDR3 region is CASSLPGAGAYEQYF. CDR3 bases: TGTGCCAGCAGCTTACCCGGTGCAGGGGCCTACGAGCAGTACTTC.

J is TRBJ2-2 and V is TRBV15; D gene ambiguous. CDR1 LNHNV and CDR2 YYDKDF come from the germline V gene (reference sequence). With 5 bases removed from V and 0 bases from J, the gap between germline ends came to 4 bases. The CDR3 has 13 residues. CDR3 protein: CATSETNTGELFF. The CDR3 nucleotides are TGTGCCACCAGCGAGACGAACACCGGGGAGCTGTTTTTT.

The genes are TRBV4-3 and TRBJ2-7; 7 bases align to TRBD2. V lost 0 bases, J lost 3 bases, and 17 bases stayed unmatched. Germline-derived CDR1 and CDR2 are LGHNA and YSLEER. The CDR3 length is 19 residues. CDR3 amino acids: CASSQEGQGFLGDYYEQYF. The CDR3 DNA follows: TGCGCCAGCAGCCAAGAAGGCCAGGGCTTTCTGGGGGACTACTACGAGCAGTACTTC.

In this sample, this clone turned up once. This sequence joins TRBV7-2 and TRBJ1-6; a weak D match, TRBD1 (6 bases). This CDR3 contains 15 residues. The germline V gene encodes CDR1 SGHTA and CDR2 FQGNSA. The V and J ends lost 4 bases and 16 bases respectively, with 23 bases between them. The CDR3, as DNA: TGTGCCAGCAGCTCCGGACAGTTCCCCTCACAACGGCTCCACTTT. Translation: CASSSGQFPSQRLHF.

This clone was recorded only once. The chain combines TRBV9 with TRBJ1-6; 10 bases line up with TRBD1. CDR3 length: 18 residues. V shed 4 bases, J shed 2 bases, and the junction held 9 bases outside the gene matches. CDR1 SGDLS and CDR2 YYNGEE come from the germline V gene. CDR3 residues: CASSPEDRGGTYNSPLHF. The CDR3 DNA is TGTGCCAGCAGCCCCGAGGACAGGGGGGGAACCTATAATTCACCCCTCCACTTT.

This chain joins TRBV5-5 and TRBJ1-5; D might be TRBD1 (5 bases). V lost 3 bases to trimming and J lost 2 bases, with 18 bases between them. Germline V CDR1 and CDR2: SGHKS, YYEKEE (reference sequence). The CDR3 has 17 residues. The CDR3 reads CASSSRGSGLGNQPQHF. The CDR3 DNA reads as TGTGCCAGCAGCTCCCGGGGGTCAGGGCTGGGCAATCAGCCCCAGCATTTT.

The chain uses TRBV19 and TRBJ1-6; possibly TRBD1 for D (5 bases). The CDR3 consists of 14 residues. From germline, CDR1 is LNHDA and CDR2 SQIVND (reference sequence). V lost 9 bases to trimming and J lost 2 bases, with 11 bases between them. As DNA, the CDR3 is TGTGCCAGCCGCGGGGCAACCTATAATTCACCCCTCCACTTT. It is translated as CASRGATYNSPLHF.

The gene calls are TRBV24-1 and TRBJ1-1; the D gene is possibly TRBD1 (5 bases). The germline V gene has CDR1 KGHDR and CDR2 SFDVKD. There are 13 residues in the CDR3. V was shortened by 6 bases and J by 2 bases, with 9 bases between the two germline ends. In DNA, the CDR3 is TGTGCCACCAGTTTGGGGGGAAACACTGAAGCTTTCTTT. Translated: CATSLGGNTEAFF.